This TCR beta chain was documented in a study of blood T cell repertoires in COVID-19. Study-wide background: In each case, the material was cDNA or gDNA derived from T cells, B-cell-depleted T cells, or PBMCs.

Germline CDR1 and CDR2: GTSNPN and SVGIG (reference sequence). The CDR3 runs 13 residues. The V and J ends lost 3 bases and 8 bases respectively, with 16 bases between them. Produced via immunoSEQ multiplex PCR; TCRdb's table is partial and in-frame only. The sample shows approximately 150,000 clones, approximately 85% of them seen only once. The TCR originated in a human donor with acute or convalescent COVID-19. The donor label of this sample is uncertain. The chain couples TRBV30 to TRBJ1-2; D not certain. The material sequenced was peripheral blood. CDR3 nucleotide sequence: TGTGCCTGGAGGCCCGATTATCCCGAGGGCTACACCTTC. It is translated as CAWRPDYPEGYTF.